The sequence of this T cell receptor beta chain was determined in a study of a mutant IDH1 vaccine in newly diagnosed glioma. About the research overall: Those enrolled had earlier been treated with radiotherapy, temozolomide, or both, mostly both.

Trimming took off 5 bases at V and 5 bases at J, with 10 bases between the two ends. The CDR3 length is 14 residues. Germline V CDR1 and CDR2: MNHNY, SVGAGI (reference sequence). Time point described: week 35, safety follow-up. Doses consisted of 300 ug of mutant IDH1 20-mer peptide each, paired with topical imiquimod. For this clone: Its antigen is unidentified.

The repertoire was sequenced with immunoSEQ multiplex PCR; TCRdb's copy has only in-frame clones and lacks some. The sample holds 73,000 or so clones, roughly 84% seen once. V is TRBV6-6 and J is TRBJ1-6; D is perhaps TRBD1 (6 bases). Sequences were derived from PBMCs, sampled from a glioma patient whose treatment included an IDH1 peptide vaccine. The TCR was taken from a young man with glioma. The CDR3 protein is CASSVTGNNSPLHF. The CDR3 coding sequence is TGTGCCAGCAGTGTTACAGGGAATAATTCACCCCTCCACTTT.